This T cell receptor (beta chain) comes out of a study of shared clonotypes between healthy human individuals. The germline V gene has CDR1 SGHTA and CDR2 FQGNSA. V lost 4 bases, J lost 1 base, and 5 bases stayed unmatched. The CDR3 spans 15 residues. Clones were read by immunoSEQ multiplex PCR, and TCRdb kept only the in-frame ones, dropping some. The sample shows 1 million to 1.2 million clones, 60% to 85% of them seen only once. The receptor was isolated from a man younger than 35 in good health. Some clones in this sample may be carry-over from other donors' samples. The sequenced sample was memory CD4+ T cells from PBMCs. Subset described: CD45RA-negative fraction. This chain joins TRBV7-2 and TRBJ2-7, with TRBD2 matching 9 bases. CDR3: CASSSRLAESYEQYF. The CDR3 DNA sequence: TGTGCCAGCAGCTCGAGACTAGCGGAGTCCTACGAGCAGTACTTC.